The 31 T cell receptor beta chains below come from one sample, sequenced in a study of blood T cells in healthy people across ages. Through a sample-barcoded 5' primer and a J-beta primer mix, a second PCR was run for roughly 7 to 12 cycles. TCRdb used MiXCR to reprocess the 5' RACE reads, holding one entry per CDR3 protein. The table lists over 1.5 million distinct CDR3 sequences, roughly 49% of them singletons, with more than 2% in the top ten. Sample: blood. The receptors come from a woman aged 40 to 55 in good health.

The chain recombines TRBV4-3 with TRBJ1-2; 8 nucleotides line up with TRBD1. The V gene's germline CDR1 is LGHNA and CDR2 YSLEER. The CDR3 totals 13 residues. With V trimmed by 3 bases and J by 7 bases, 4 bases remained unmatched. The CDR3 is CASSHRQGFGYTF. CDR3 sequence (DNA): TGCGCCAGCAGCCATCGACAGGGGTTTGGCTACACCTTC.

V is TRBV7-9 and J is TRBJ1-4; no clear D gene. The CDR3 length is 13 residues. V dropped 3 bases and J dropped 3 bases, with 5 bases sitting between them. The germline V gene has CDR1 SEHNR and CDR2 FQNEAQ (reference sequence). The CDR3 loop is CASSFSANEKLFF. For the CDR3, the DNA is TGTGCCAGCAGCTTTTCTGCTAATGAAAAACTGTTTTTT.

The genes are TRBV5-1 and TRBJ2-7; 11 bases map to TRBD2. The CDR3 contains 15 residues. In germline, CDR1 is SGHRS, CDR2 YFSETQ. V dropped 3 bases and J dropped 4; count of bases not matched to a gene: 6. The CDR3 region has the DNA TGCGCCAGCAGCTCCCCGACTAGCGGGGTTTACGAGCAGTACTTC. Its protein product is CASSSPTSGVYEQYF. Supplemented by reference TRBV5-1 and TRBJ2-7, the full variable domain reads KAGVTQTPRYLIKTRGQQVTLSCSPISGHRSVSWYQQTPGQGLQFLFEYFSETQRNKGNFPGRFSGRQFSNSRSEMNVSTLELGDSALYLCASSSPTSGVYEQYFGPGTRLTVT.

The chain is built from TRBV5-1 and TRBJ1-1, with D possibly matching TRBD1 (5 bases). The CDR3 loop spans 14 amino acids. The V gene's germline CDR1 is SGHRS and CDR2 YFSETQ. V lost 4 bases to trimming and J lost 1 base, with 11 bases between them. The CDR3 region has the DNA TGCGCCAGCAGCCCGGCGCAGGGGAACACTGAAGCTTTCTTT. This codes for CASSPAQGNTEAFF.

The rearrangement links TRBV29-1 to TRBJ1-2, with D maybe TRBD1 (6 bases). The CDR3 runs to 13 residues. V dropped 7 bases and J dropped 5 bases, with 17 bases sitting between them. Germline V gives CDR1 SQVTM, CDR2 ANQGSEA. CDR3 residues: CSGEGGRGYGYTF. In DNA form, the CDR3 reads TGCAGCGGTGAGGGGGGCCGGGGATATGGCTACACCTTC.

This chain connects TRBV7-2 to TRBJ1-1; the D gene is possibly TRBD1 (6 bases). This CDR3 is built from 13 residues. Germline CDR1 SGHTA, CDR2 FQGNSA. The V end was cut by 5 bases, the J end by 6 bases, with 13 bases between. As DNA, the CDR3 is TGTGCCAGCAGCGTACGGGGGCGCGCTGAAGCTTTCTTT. Its protein is CASSVRGRAEAFF.

This clonotype was picked up a small number of times. This chain links TRBV20-1 with TRBJ2-6; D might be TRBD2 (5 bases). V dropped 6 bases and J dropped 0 bases, with 21 bases sitting between them. The length of the CDR3 is 18 residues. Germline lookup yields CDR1 DFQATT and CDR2 SNEGSKA (reference sequence). The CDR3 protein is CSAPGDGSFSSGANVLTF. For the CDR3, the DNA is TGCAGTGCCCCCGGGGATGGTTCGTTTAGCTCTGGGGCCAACGTCCTGACTTTC.

The chain joins TRBV20-1 to TRBJ2-4; TRBD1 agrees at 12 bases. With the DNA end fitting TRBJ2-7 better, the J assignment may be wrong. The CDR3 is 13 residues long. Germline lookup yields CDR1 DFQATT and CDR2 SNEGSKA (reference sequence). DNA of the CDR3: TGCAGTGTCCGGGACAGGGGGCTCAACGAGCAGTACTTC. As protein: CSVRDRGLNEQYF.

In this sample, this clonotype turned up once. V is TRBV29-1 and J is TRBJ2-7, with unresolved D. Germline-derived CDR1 and CDR2 are SQVTM and ANQGSEA. V shed 7 bases and J shed 0 bases, with 13 bases lying between them. This CDR3 is built from 13 residues. The CDR3 nucleotides are TGCAGCGCCCAGACGACGTCCTCCTACGAGCAGTACTTC. Residues: CSAQTTSSYEQYF.

V is TRBV20-1 and J is TRBJ2-6, with D perhaps matching TRBD1 (6 bases). V dropped 5 bases and J dropped 0 bases, with 17 bases sitting between them. This CDR3 is 17 amino acids long. Per germline, CDR1 DFQATT and CDR2 SNEGSKA (reference sequence). CDR3 region: CSAPSGQTISGANVLTF. Written as DNA, the CDR3 is TGCAGTGCTCCCTCGGGACAAACGATCTCTGGGGCCAACGTCCTGACTTTC.

This clonotype has more than one count but fewer than ten. The CDR3 DNA reads TGTGCCAGCAGTGCCCGGGACAGGGATGTGCACATTCAGTACTTC. This gives the protein CASSARDRDVHIQYF. The gene calls are TRBV6-1 and TRBJ2-4; 9 nucleotides match TRBD1. This CDR3 has 15 residues. Per germline, CDR1 MNHNS and CDR2 SASEGT. V lost 4 bases and J lost 8; bases outside the gene matches: 9.

The CDR3 nucleotides read TGTGCCAGCAGTTACTCAGTGGGGAGGTCCTACGAGCAGTACTTC. Its protein is CASSYSVGRSYEQYF. V usage is TRBV6-5 and J usage is TRBJ2-7, with D possibly being TRBD2 (6 bases). V lost 0 bases to trimming and J lost 1 base, with 10 bases between them. The CDR3 spans 15 residues. Germline CDR1 reads MNHEY; CDR2 reads SVGAGI.

V and J are TRBV6-2 or TRBV6-3 and TRBJ1-5; 7 bases line up with TRBD1. V lost 2 bases and J lost 2; bases outside the gene matches: 12. The CDR3 consists of 18 residues. The germline V gene encodes CDR1 MNHEY and CDR2 SVGEGT. The CDR3 is CASSYDTRDSGGNQPQHF. DNA for the CDR3: TGTGCCAGCAGTTACGATACTAGGGACAGCGGGGGCAATCAGCCCCAGCATTTT.

V usage is TRBV11-2 and J usage is TRBJ2-3; 8 bases agree with TRBD2. Germline V gene lookup returns CDR1 SGHAT and CDR2 FQNNGV. V gave up 4 bases and J gave up 0 bases; unmatched junction bases: 6. This CDR3 comprises 16 residues. The CDR3 DNA sequence: TGTGCCAGCAGCTCCTCCCCTAGCGGGAGCACAGATACGCAGTATTTT. Its protein is CASSSSPSGSTDTQYF. Full variable domain (outside the CDR3, taken from reference TRBV11-2 and TRBJ2-3): EAGVAQSPRYKIIEKRQSVAFWCNPISGHATLYWYQQILGQGPKLLIQFQNNGVVDDSQLPKDRFSAERLKGVDSTLKIQPAKLEDSAVYLCASSSSPSGSTDTQYFGPGTRLTVL.

A remark on this clonotype: At one end, the junction sequence differs from germline, possibly due to a read error. The chain has TRBV4-3 and TRBJ2-3; D is perhaps TRBD1 (5 bases). Germline CDR1 is LGHNA and CDR2 is YSLEER. This CDR3 region has 16 residues. CDR3 sequence (DNA): TGCGCCAGCGGCCAAGTTAGGGGTTTGAGCACAGATACGCAGTATTTT. Translated, it gives CASGQVRGLSTDTQYF.

The J gene is TRBJ2-1, the V gene TRBV7-2, with 10 bases identical to TRBD2. The CDR3 has 15 amino acids. The germline CDR1 and CDR2 sequences are SGHTA and FQGNSA. V lost 4 bases to trimming and J lost 9 bases; unmatched junction nucleotides: 9. The CDR3 spells CASSSSGGASVEQFF. The CDR3 DNA reads as TGTGCCAGCAGCTCCAGCGGGGGGGCCTCGGTTGAGCAGTTCTTC.

The gene calls are TRBV20-1 and TRBJ1-2; TRBD1 might be the D (6 bases). This CDR3 has 13 amino acids. Germline V lookup: CDR1 DFQATT, CDR2 SNEGSKA (reference sequence). V was trimmed by 6 bases and J by 2 bases, leaving 13 bases between them. The CDR3 protein is CSANIGTNYGYTF. CDR3 DNA sequence: TGCAGTGCAAATATCGGGACAAACTATGGCTACACCTTC.

The gene calls are TRBV29-1 and TRBJ2-3, with D hard to call. Germline CDR1 reads SQVTM; CDR2 reads ANQGSEA. V lost 5 bases and J lost 2, with 8 bases in between. CDR3 size: 12 residues. The CDR3 is CSVPTTTDTQYF. The CDR3 DNA sequence: TGCAGCGTTCCGACCACCACAGATACGCAGTATTTT.

The CDR3 protein is CASSLAQLAGGRNEQFF. As DNA, the CDR3 is TGTGCCAGCAGCTTAGCCCAACTAGCGGGGGGTCGCAATGAGCAGTTCTTC. The V gene is TRBV7-2, the J gene TRBJ2-1, with TRBD2 identical over 12 bases. With V trimmed by 0 bases and J by 6 bases, 6 bases remained unmatched. This CDR3 is built from 17 residues. Germline CDR1 is SGHTA and CDR2 is FQGNSA.

This chain uses TRBV6-5 with TRBJ1-4; D perhaps matches TRBD1 (5 bases). The V end was cut by 0 bases, the J end by 5 bases, with 7 bases between. Germline-derived CDR1 and CDR2 are MNHEY and SVGAGI. CDR3 length equals 14 residues. In DNA, the CDR3 is TGTGCCAGCAGTTACTCAGAGGGGAATGAAAAACTGTTTTTT. It translates to CASSYSEGNEKLFF.

The chain joins TRBV13 to TRBJ2-3, with 9 bases lining up with TRBD2. The length of the CDR3 is 17 residues. Per the germline V gene, CDR1 is PRHDT and CDR2 is FYEKMQ (reference sequence). With 3 bases clipped from V and 2 bases from J, the junction kept 9 bases outside the gene matches. The CDR3 nucleotides read TGTGCCAGCAGCTTCCAGGGACTAGCCGAGCTCACAGATACGCAGTATTTT. As protein: CASSFQGLAELTDTQYF.

This clonotype was seen once. The chain joins TRBV5-1 to TRBJ2-6; tentatively, D is TRBD2 (6 bases). This CDR3 spans 20 amino acids. Germline V gene lookup returns CDR1 SGHRS and CDR2 YFSETQ. Deletions cut 0 bases from V and 2 bases from J, with 21 bases between. The DNA of the CDR3 is TGCGCCAGCAGCTTGGAAAGTAGCGGCAGGTTGGGAGCTGGGGCCAACGTCCTGACTTTC. Translating it yields CASSLESSGRLGAGANVLTF.

This clonotype was seen at least ten times. The chain recombines TRBV7-2 with TRBJ2-5; 12 positions agree with TRBD2. The ends lost 1 base at V and 5 bases at J; junction bases unmatched: 11. Germline V CDR1 and CDR2: SGHTA, FQGNSA. CDR3 length equals 18 residues. CDR3 bases: TGTGCCAGCAGCTTAGTTCTAGCGGGGGGGTCTGATCGGGAGACCCAGTACTTC. This sequence encodes CASSLVLAGGSDRETQYF.

The chain recombines TRBV20-1 with TRBJ2-3, with D tentatively TRBD1 (6 bases). V lost 3 bases to trimming and J lost 2 bases, with 18 bases between them. Per the germline V gene, CDR1 is DFQATT and CDR2 is SNEGSKA (reference sequence). The CDR3 contains 16 residues. DNA of the CDR3: TGCAGTGCTAGTTTTGTGGCGGACAGCCTCACAGATACGCAGTATTTT. It encodes CSASFVADSLTDTQYF.

In its sample, this clonotype was seen a few times. The rearrangement joins TRBV7-2 to TRBJ1-1; D gene ambiguous. CDR3 length: 15 residues. Germline CDR1 SGHTA, CDR2 FQGNSA. V was clipped by 4 bases and J by 4 bases, with 16 bases between them. CDR3 sequence: CASSSHGLMGTEAFF. Here the CDR3 DNA reads TGTGCCAGCAGCTCACACGGGTTAATGGGCACTGAAGCTTTCTTT.

CDR3 nucleotide sequence: TGTGCCAGCAGCCGGTCGGGGTCGACCTACGAGCAGTACTTC. This translates into CASSRSGSTYEQYF. The chain combines TRBV3-1 with TRBJ2-4, with a tentative D call TRBD2 (5 bases). Judging by the DNA end, TRBJ2-7 fits better; the J call may be wrong. The CDR3 consists of 14 residues. Germline assignment: CDR1 LGHDT and CDR2 YNNKEL (reference sequence).

This rearrangement joins TRBV12-3 or TRBV12-4 to TRBJ2-5, with 7 bases identical to TRBD1. This CDR3 contains 13 residues. Trimming at V came to 6 bases and at J to 4 bases, leaving 5 bases not matched to a gene. The CDR3 loop is CASSVYRGETQYF. CDR3 coding DNA: TGTGCCAGCAGCGTCTACAGGGGAGAGACCCAGTACTTC.

This clonotype was counted only a few times. This sequence joins TRBV10-3 and TRBJ1-2; TRBD1 might be the D (5 bases). Germline values: CDR1 ENHRY, CDR2 SYGVKD. V lost 2 bases and J lost 3, with 16 bases in between. This CDR3 is built from 16 residues. In DNA form, the CDR3 reads TGTGCCATCAGTGAGGACAGCAAGTCCCTTTACTATGGCTACACCTTC. Its translation: CAISEDSKSLYYGYTF.

This sequence joins TRBV5-1 and TRBJ2-4, with D perhaps TRBD1 (6 bases). The J call may be mistaken, given a closer DNA end match to TRBJ2-5. Germline CDR1 is SGHRS and CDR2 is YFSETQ. The length of the CDR3 is 15 residues. The CDR3 bases are TGCGCCAGCAGCTTCTCTCAGGGGAAAGGAGAGACCCAGTACTTC. Protein product: CASSFSQGKGETQYF.

This clonotype was seen a handful of times. CDR3: CASSRLPQETQYF. In DNA, the CDR3 is TGTGCCAGCAGCCGGCTACCACAAGAGACCCAGTACTTC. The chain has TRBV7-2 and TRBJ2-5; D call uncertain. V was trimmed by 5 bases and J by 2 bases, leaving 9 bases between them. CDR1 and CDR2 (germline): SGHTA, FQGNSA. This CDR3 comprises 13 residues.

The V and J genes are TRBV29-1 and TRBJ1-2; D gene unclear. CDR1 is SQVTM and CDR2 is ANQGSEA in the germline V gene. The CDR3 extends over 13 amino acids. The germline V and J ends were trimmed by 6 bases and 8 bases, with 19 bases remaining between them. CDR3 residues: CSVEKVVGPGYTF. CDR3 DNA sequence: TGCAGCGTCGAAAAGGTAGTAGGGCCAGGCTACACCTTC.